Listed below are T cell receptor beta chains from one sample, sequenced in a study of blood T cell repertoires in COVID-19. Only in-frame clones appear in the TCRdb table, and some are missing; sequencing was by immunoSEQ multiplex PCR. The sample lists some 120,000 clones, over 75% occurring once. Sequencing input: peripheral blood. Receptors originate from an elderly man with active or convalescent COVID-19. CDR3s include the opening cysteine and the closing phenylalanine or tryptophan. Fields, in order: J gene, V gene, clone size, CDR3 protein. Size values are once, few and many counts, or a class for expanded clones, and some rows have none.

J gene: TRBJ2-1
V gene: TRBV30
clone size: once
CDR3 protein: CAWRKGLANYNEQFF

J gene: TRBJ1-2
V gene: TRBV6-5
clone size: NA
CDR3 protein: CASSASTTNYGYTF

J gene: TRBJ2-7
V gene: TRBV6-6
clone size: NA
CDR3 protein: CASRALAGVGEQYF

J gene: TRBJ1-4
V gene: TRBV23-1
clone size: NA
CDR3 protein: CASSPRTGIATNEKLFF

J gene: TRBJ2-2
V gene: TRBV2
clone size: NA
CDR3 protein: CASSVGGLGELFF

J gene: TRBJ2-7
V gene: TRBV5-1
clone size: NA
CDR3 protein: CASSLTPGTANYEQYF

J gene: TRBJ1-2
V gene: TRBV10-3
clone size: NA
CDR3 protein: CAISPQGYGYTF

J gene: TRBJ1-6
V gene: TRBV11-3
clone size: NA
CDR3 protein: CASSLGQTLTETYNSPLHF

J gene: TRBJ1-6
V gene: TRBV21-1
clone size: NA
CDR3 protein: CASSKVWEESSYNSPLHF

J gene: TRBJ2-3
V gene: TRBV7-7
clone size: NA
CDR3 protein: CASSSPASGIDTQYF

J gene: TRBJ1-2
V gene: TRBV5-1
clone size: NA
CDR3 protein: CASSLGGQTSYGYTF

J gene: TRBJ2-3
V gene: TRBV6-4
clone size: NA
CDR3 protein: CASSDGGTTDTQYF

J gene: TRBJ2-5
V gene: TRBV5-6
clone size: NA
CDR3 protein: CASSLQETQYF

J gene: TRBJ1-1
V gene: TRBV7-3
clone size: NA
CDR3 protein: CASRSPGQRAFF

J gene: TRBJ1-1
V gene: TRBV4-2
clone size: many
CDR3 protein: CASSQESRGSGEAFF

J gene: TRBJ2-1
V gene: TRBV5-4
clone size: NA
CDR3 protein: CASSPGGNAYNEQFF

J gene: TRBJ1-5
V gene: TRBV4-2
clone size: NA
CDR3 protein: CASSQDGGGQPQHF

J gene: TRBJ2-3
V gene: TRBV30
clone size: NA
CDR3 protein: CAWSLAGGKSDTQYF

J gene: TRBJ2-1
V gene: TRBV7-9
clone size: NA
CDR3 protein: CASSPKLAGSVDEQFF

J gene: TRBJ2-3
V gene: TRBV24-1
clone size: NA
CDR3 protein: CATSDLNHRGTDTQYF

J gene: TRBJ2-7
V gene: TRBV10-3
clone size: NA
CDR3 protein: CAISASKGSGYEQYF

J gene: TRBJ1-5
V gene: TRBV24-1
clone size: NA
CDR3 protein: CATGGARNQPQHF

J gene: TRBJ2-7
V gene: TRBV4-1
clone size: NA
CDR3 protein: CASSQHGVWAGGAYEQYF

J gene: TRBJ1-2
V gene: TRBV5-4
clone size: once
CDR3 protein: CASSGGTGVGYTF

J gene: TRBJ2-3
V gene: TRBV5-1
clone size: once
CDR3 protein: CASSLALGSSSTDTQYF

J gene: TRBJ2-3
V gene: TRBV19
clone size: NA
CDR3 protein: CASSIPGAQDTQYF

J gene: TRBJ1-5
V gene: TRBV5-1
clone size: NA
CDR3 protein: CANKSLSGVLSNQPQHF

J gene: TRBJ1-6
V gene: TRBV11-3
clone size: NA
CDR3 protein: CASSLDYGQELHF

J gene: TRBJ1-2
V gene: TRBV4-3
clone size: NA
CDR3 protein: CASSQDSRQGGTGYTF

J gene: TRBJ2-1
V gene: TRBV15
clone size: once
CDR3 protein: CATSRVRQGTNEQFF

J gene: TRBJ2-7
V gene: TRBV30
clone size: NA
CDR3 protein: CAWMKGRSEQYF

J gene: TRBJ1-4
V gene: TRBV2
clone size: NA
CDR3 protein: CASSDPGYSEKLFF

J gene: TRBJ2-3
V gene: TRBV9
clone size: NA
CDR3 protein: CASSVAIIPRDTQYF